The TCR beta chain under discussion was sequenced for a study of CXCR3-negative and CXCR3-positive naive CD8 T cells. Findings and caveats of the study: More hydrophobic TRB CDR3s were found in CXCR3-positive naive cells than in CXCR3-negative naive cells. PBMCs showed partially decreased CXCR3 expression after cryopreservation, and most assays used fresh PBMCs.

Cells that were CD45RO-CCR7+CD27+CD95- constituted naive CD8+ T cells. Carrying UMI labels, the TRB cDNA libraries were prepared through 5' RACE. TCRdb reanalyzed the 5' RACE reads, giving one entry per CDR3 protein sequence and no DNA. This table lists approximately 140,000 distinct CDR3 sequences. Details on this clonotype: Its antigen is unknown.

This receptor was obtained from a human donor in good health. Some clones in this sample may be carry-over from other donors' samples. The sequenced sample consisted of naive CXCR3+ CD8+ T cells from blood. Specified subset: CD45RO-CCR7+CD27+CD95- naive CD8+ T cells expressing CXCR3 (TNR3+).

The CDR3 region is CATSDPGGVEKYF. The chain combines TRBV15 with TRBJ2-7; the D gene TCRdb calls, TRBD1, cannot be checked with no DNA. Germline assignment: CDR1 LNHNV and CDR2 YYDKDF (reference sequence). This CDR3 comprises 13 residues. The whole variable domain, filled in from reference TRBV15 and TRBJ2-7, reads DAMVIQNPRYQVTQFGKPVTLSCSQTLNHNVMYWYQQKSSQAPKLLFHYYDKDFNNEADTPDNFQSRRPNTSFCFLDIRSPGLGDTAMYLCATSDPGGVEKYFGPGTRLTVT.